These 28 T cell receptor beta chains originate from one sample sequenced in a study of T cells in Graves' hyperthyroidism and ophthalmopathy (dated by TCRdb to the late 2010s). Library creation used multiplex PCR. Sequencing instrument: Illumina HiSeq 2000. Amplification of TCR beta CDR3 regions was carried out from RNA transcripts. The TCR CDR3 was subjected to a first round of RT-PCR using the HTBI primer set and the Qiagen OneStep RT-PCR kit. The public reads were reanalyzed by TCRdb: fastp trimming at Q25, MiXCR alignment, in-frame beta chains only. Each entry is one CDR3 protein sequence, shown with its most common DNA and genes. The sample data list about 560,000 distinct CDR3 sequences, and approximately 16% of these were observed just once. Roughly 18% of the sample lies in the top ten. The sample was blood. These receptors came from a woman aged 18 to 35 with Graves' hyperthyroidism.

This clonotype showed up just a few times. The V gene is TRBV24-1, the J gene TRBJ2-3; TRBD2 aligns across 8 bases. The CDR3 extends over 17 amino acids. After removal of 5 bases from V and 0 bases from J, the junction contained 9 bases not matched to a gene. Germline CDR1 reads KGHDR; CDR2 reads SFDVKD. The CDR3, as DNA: TGTGCCACCAGTGGGATCCAAGGCGGGGGGAGCACAGATACGCAGTATTTT. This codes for CATSGIQGGGSTDTQYF.

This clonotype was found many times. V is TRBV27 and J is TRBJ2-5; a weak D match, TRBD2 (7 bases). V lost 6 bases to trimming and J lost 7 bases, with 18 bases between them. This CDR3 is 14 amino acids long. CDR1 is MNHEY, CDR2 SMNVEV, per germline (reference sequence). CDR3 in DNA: TGTGCCAGCAGGGTTAGGGGGGGACCCGGGACCCAGTACTTC. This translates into CASRVRGGPGTQYF.

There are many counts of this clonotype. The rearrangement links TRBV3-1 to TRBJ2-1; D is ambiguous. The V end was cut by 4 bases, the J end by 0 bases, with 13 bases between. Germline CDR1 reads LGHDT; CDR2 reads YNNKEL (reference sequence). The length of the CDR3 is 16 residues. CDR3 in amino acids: CASSRLSESSYNEQFF. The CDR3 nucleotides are TGTGCCAGCAGCCGTCTTTCTGAGAGCTCCTACAATGAGCAGTTCTTC.

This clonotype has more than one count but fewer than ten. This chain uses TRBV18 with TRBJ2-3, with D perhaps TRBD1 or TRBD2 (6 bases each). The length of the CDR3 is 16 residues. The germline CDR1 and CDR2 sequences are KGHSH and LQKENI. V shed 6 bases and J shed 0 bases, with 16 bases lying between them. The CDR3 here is CASSPTRGTSTDTQYF. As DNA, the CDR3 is TGTGCCAGCTCCCCAACAAGGGGGACTAGCACAGATACGCAGTATTTT.

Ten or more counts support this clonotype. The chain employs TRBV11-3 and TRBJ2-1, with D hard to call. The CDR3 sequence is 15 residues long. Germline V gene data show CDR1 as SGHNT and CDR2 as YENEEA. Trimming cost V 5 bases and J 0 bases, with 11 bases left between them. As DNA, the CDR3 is TGTGCCAGCAGCCCGACCGTTAACTCCTACAATGAGCAGTTCTTC. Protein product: CASSPTVNSYNEQFF.

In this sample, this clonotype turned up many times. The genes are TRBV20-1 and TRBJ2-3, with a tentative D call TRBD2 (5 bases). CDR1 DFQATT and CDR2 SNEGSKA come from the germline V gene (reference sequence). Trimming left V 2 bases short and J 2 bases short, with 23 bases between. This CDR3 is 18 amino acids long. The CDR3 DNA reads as TGCAGTGCTAGACCTTTCGCAAGCGGAACGGGTGCCACAGATACGCAGTATTTT. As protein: CSARPFASGTGATDTQYF.

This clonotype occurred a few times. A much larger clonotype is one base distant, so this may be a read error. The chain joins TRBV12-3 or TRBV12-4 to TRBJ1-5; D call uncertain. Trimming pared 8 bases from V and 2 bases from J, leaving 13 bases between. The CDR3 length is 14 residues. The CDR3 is CASGVRRGNQPQHF. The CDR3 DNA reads TGTGCCAGCGGGGTAAGGAGGGGCAATCAGCCCCAGCATTTT.

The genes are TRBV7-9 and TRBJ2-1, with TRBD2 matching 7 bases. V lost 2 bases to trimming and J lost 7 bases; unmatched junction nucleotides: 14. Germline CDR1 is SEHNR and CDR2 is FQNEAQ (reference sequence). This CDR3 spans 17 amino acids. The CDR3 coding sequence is TGTGCCAGCAGCTTATTGGGCGCGACGGGAGCGGGGAATGAGCAGTTCTTC. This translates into CASSLLGATGAGNEQFF.

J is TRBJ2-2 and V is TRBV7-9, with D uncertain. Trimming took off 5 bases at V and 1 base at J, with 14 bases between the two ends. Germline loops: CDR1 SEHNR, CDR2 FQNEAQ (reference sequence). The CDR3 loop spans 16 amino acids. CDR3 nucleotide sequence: TGTGCCAGCAGCACCGCCAGACACGGGAACACCGGGGAGCTGTTTTTT. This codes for CASSTARHGNTGELFF.

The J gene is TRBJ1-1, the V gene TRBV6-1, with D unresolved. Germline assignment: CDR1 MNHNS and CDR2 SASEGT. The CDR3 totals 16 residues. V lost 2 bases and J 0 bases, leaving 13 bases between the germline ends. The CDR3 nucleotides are TGTGCCAGCAGTGAATGGATCCTACTGGTGAACACTGAAGCTTTCTTT. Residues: CASSEWILLVNTEAFF.

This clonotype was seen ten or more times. The CDR3 loop is CSARPSDGSTDTQYF. As DNA, the CDR3 is TGCAGTGCTAGACCCTCGGACGGAAGCACAGATACGCAGTATTTT. The V gene is TRBV20-1, the J gene TRBJ2-3, with D unresolved. The CDR3 spans 15 residues. Germline V gives CDR1 DFQATT, CDR2 SNEGSKA (reference sequence). The V gene lost 2 bases and the J gene lost 0 bases, with 12 bases spanning the gap.

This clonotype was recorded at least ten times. The CDR3 loop reads CASSLGAGVEETQYF. In DNA, the CDR3 is TGTGCCAGCAGCTTAGGAGCGGGGGTGGAAGAGACCCAGTACTTC. V is TRBV7-3 and J is TRBJ2-5; 8 nucleotides line up with TRBD2. Germline loops: CDR1 SGHTA, CDR2 FQGTGA. J was trimmed by 3 bases and V by 2 bases; bases with no gene match: 5. This CDR3 spans 15 amino acids.

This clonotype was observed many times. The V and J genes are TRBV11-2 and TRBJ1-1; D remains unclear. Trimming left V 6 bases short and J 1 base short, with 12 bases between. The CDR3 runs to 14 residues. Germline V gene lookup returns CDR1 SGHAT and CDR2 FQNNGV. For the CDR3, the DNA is TGTGCCAGCAGGGCTTTTGTGGGGAACACTGAAGCTTTCTTT. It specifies CASRAFVGNTEAFF.

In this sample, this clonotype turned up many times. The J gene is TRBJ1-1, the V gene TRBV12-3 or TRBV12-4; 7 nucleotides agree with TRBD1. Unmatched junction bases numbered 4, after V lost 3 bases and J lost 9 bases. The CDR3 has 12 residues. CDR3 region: CASSFSTGQAFF. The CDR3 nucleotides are TGTGCCAGCAGTTTTTCGACAGGGCAAGCTTTCTTT.

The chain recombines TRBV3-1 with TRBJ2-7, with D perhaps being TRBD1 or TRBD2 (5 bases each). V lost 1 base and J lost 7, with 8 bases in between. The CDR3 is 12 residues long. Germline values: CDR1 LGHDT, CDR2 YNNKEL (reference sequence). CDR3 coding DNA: TGTGCCAGCAGCCAAGTGGGGGAAGAGCAGTACTTC. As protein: CASSQVGEEQYF.

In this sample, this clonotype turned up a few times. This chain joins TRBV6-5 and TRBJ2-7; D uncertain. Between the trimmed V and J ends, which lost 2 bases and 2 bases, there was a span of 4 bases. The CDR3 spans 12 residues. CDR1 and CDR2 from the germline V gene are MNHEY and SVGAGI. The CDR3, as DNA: TGTGCCAGCAGTTACCTCCCCTACGAGCAGTACTTC. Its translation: CASSYLPYEQYF.

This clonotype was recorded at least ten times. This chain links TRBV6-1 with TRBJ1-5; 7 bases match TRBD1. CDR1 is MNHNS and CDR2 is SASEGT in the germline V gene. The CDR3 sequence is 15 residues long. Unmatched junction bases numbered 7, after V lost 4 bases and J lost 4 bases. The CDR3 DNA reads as TGTGCCAGCAGTGGCGGGACAGCCAGAAATCAGCCCCAGCATTTT. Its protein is CASSGGTARNQPQHF.

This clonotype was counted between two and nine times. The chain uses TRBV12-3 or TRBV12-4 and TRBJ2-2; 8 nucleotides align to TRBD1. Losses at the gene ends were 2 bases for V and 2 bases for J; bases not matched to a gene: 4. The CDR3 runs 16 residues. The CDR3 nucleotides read TGTGCCAGCAGTTTACAGGACAGGGTTAACACCGGGGAGCTGTTTTTT. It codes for CASSLQDRVNTGELFF.

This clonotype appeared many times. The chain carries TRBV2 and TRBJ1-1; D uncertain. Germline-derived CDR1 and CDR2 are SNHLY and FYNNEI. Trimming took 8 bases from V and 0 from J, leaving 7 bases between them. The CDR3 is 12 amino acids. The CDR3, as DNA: TGTGCCAGCTCAAGAATGAACACTGAAGCTTTCTTT. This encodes CASSRMNTEAFF.

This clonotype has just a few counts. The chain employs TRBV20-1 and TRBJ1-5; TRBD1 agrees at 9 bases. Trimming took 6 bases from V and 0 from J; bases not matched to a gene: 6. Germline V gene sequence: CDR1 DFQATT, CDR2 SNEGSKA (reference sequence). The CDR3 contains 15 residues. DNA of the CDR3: TGCAGTGCCGACAGGGGGGGGTATAGCAATCAGCCCCAGCATTTT. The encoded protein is CSADRGGYSNQPQHF.

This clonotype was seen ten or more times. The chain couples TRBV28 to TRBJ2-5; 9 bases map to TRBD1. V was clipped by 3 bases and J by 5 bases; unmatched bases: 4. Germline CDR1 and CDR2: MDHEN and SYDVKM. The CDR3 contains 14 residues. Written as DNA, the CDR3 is TGTGCCAGCAGTTTGCAACAGGGGGCGGAGACCCAGTACTTC. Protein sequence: CASSLQQGAETQYF. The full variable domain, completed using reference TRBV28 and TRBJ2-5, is DVKVTQSSRYLVKRTGEKVFLECVQDMDHENMFWYRQDPGLGLRLIYFSYDVKMKEKGDIPEGYSVSREKKERFSLILESASTNQTSMYLCASSLQQGAETQYFGPGTRLLVL.

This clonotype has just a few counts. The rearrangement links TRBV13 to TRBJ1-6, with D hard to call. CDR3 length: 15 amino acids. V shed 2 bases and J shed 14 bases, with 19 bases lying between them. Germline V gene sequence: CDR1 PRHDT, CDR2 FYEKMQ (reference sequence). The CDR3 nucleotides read TGTGCCAGCAGCTTATCAGTCACAGCTAGACGCACCCTCCACTTT. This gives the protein CASSLSVTARRTLHF.

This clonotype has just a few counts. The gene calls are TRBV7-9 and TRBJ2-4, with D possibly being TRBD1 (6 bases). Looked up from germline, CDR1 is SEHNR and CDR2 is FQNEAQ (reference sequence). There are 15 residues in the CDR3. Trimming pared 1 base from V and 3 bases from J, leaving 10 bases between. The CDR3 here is CASSLGAGVKNIQYF. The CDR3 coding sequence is TGTGCCAGCAGCTTAGGGGCAGGGGTCAAAAACATTCAGTACTTC.

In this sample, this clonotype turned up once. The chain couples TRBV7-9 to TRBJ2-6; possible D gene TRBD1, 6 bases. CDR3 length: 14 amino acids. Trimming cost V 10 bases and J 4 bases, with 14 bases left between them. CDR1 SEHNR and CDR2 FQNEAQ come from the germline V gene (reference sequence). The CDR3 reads CANIQGTGANVLTF. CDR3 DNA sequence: TGTGCCAACATCCAGGGGACCGGGGCCAACGTCCTGACTTTC.

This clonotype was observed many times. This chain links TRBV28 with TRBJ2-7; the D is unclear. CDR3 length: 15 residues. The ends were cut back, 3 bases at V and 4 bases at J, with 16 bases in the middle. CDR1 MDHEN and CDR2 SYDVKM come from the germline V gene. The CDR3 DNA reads TGTGCCAGCAGTTTTTCAGATTCTCTGAGGTACGAGCAGTACTTC. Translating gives CASSFSDSLRYEQYF.

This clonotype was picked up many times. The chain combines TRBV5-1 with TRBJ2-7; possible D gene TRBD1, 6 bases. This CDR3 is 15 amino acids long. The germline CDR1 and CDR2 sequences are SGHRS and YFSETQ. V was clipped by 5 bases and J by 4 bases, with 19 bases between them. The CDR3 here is CASRIRDNQWYEQYF. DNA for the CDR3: TGCGCCAGCAGAATCCGGGACAACCAGTGGTACGAGCAGTACTTC.

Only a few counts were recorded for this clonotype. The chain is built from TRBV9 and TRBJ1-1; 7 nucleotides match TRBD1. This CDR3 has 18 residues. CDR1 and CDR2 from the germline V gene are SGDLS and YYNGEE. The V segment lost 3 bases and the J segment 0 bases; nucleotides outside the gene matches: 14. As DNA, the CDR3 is TGTGCCAGCAGCGGCCGACAGGGCGTGGGACTCATGAACACTGAAGCTTTCTTT. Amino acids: CASSGRQGVGLMNTEAFF.

CDR3 protein: CASSTASGSFDEQFF. CDR3 nucleotide sequence: TGCGCCAGCAGTACGGCTAGCGGGAGTTTCGATGAGCAGTTCTTC. V and J are TRBV5-1 and TRBJ2-1, with 10 bases identical to TRBD2. Germline CDR1 is SGHRS and CDR2 is YFSETQ. The CDR3 runs 15 residues. Unmatched junction bases numbered 10, after V lost 5 bases and J lost 8 bases.